Included here is one TCR beta chain sequence, with context. Template switching introduced a universal primer site, and the cDNA bore unique molecular identifiers. From the 5' RACE reads, TCRdb called clonotypes with MiXCR, one entry per CDR3 protein. This sample has some 1,600,000 distinct CDR3 sequences, with more than 30% found just once. The data derive from a study of identical twins. CDR3 length: 11 residues. Per germline, CDR1 MNHNY and CDR2 SVGAGI (reference sequence). The V gene lost 1 base and the J gene lost 7 bases, with 3 bases spanning the gap. The J gene is TRBJ2-3, the V gene TRBV6-6; D gene unclear. The source is a newborn girl in good health. The sequenced sample was cord blood. The CDR3 reads CASSYLNTQYF. CDR3 in DNA: TGTGCCAGCAGTTACTTAAATACGCAGTATTTT.